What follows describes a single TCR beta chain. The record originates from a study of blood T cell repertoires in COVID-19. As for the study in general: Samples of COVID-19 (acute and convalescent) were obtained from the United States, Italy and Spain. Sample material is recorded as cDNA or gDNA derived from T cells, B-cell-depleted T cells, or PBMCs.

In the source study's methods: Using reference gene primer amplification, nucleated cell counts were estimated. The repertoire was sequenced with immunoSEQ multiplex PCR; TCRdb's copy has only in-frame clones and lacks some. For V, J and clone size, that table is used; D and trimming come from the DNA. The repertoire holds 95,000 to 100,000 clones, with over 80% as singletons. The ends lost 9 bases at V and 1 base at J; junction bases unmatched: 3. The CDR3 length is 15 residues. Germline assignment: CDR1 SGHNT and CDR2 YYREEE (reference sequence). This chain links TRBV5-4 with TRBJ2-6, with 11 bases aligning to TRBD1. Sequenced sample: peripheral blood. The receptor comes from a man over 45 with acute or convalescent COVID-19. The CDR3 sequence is CATGQGASGANVLTF. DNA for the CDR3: TGTGCCACCGGACAGGGGGCGTCTGGGGCCAACGTCCTGACTTTC.